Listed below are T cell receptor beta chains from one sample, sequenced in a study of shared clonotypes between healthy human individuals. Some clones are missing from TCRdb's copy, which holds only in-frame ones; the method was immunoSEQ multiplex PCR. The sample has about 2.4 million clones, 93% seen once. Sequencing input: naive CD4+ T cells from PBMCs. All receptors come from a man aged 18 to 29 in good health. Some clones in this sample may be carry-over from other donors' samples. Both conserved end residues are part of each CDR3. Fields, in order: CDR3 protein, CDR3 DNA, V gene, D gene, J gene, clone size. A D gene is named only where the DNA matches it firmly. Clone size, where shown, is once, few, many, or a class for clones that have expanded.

CDR3 protein: CASSEARVWGEKLFF; CDR3 DNA: TGTGCCAGCAGCGAGGCAAGGGTGTGGGGTGAAAAACTGTTTTTT; V gene: TRBV6-1; D gene: .; J gene: TRBJ1-4; clone size: .
CDR3 protein: CASSLVAGLSTDTQYF; CDR3 DNA: TGCGCCAGCAGCTTGGTGGCAGGGCTAAGCACAGATACGCAGTATTTT; V gene: TRBV5-1; D gene: .; J gene: TRBJ2-3; clone size: once
CDR3 protein: CAWSVGRVGTNEKLFF; CDR3 DNA: TGTGCCTGGAGTGTAGGCAGGGTCGGAACTAATGAAAAACTGTTTTTT; V gene: TRBV30; D gene: .; J gene: TRBJ1-4; clone size: .
CDR3 protein: CASSLLRRLTGNTIYF; CDR3 DNA: TGTGCCAGCAGCTTGCTACGGAGGCTTACTGGAAACACCATATATTTT; V gene: TRBV5-8; D gene: .; J gene: TRBJ1-3; clone size: .
CDR3 protein: CASNSLQDANTGELFF; CDR3 DNA: TGCGCCAGCAACTCATTGCAGGACGCGAACACCGGGGAGCTGTTTTTT; V gene: TRBV4-1; D gene: .; J gene: TRBJ2-2; clone size: .
CDR3 protein: CASSLVPRSREGLGVDTQYF; CDR3 DNA: TGTGCCAGCAGCTTAGTCCCCCGGTCCCGGGAGGGCCTGGGGGTGGATACGCAGTATTTT; V gene: TRBV7-6; D gene: TRBD2; J gene: TRBJ2-3; clone size: once
CDR3 protein: CASRGQGSSSSYEQYF; CDR3 DNA: TGTGCCAGCAGGGGACAGGGTTCTTCGAGCTCCTACGAGCAGTACTTC; V gene: TRBV28; D gene: TRBD1; J gene: TRBJ2-7; clone size: .
CDR3 protein: CASRPTGSEAFF; CDR3 DNA: TGTGCCAGCAGACCCACAGGGTCTGAAGCTTTCTTT; V gene: TRBV6-5; D gene: .; J gene: TRBJ1-1; clone size: once
CDR3 protein: CASSPNLGDGYTF; CDR3 DNA: TGTGCCAGCTCACCAAACCTAGGCGATGGCTACACCTTC; V gene: TRBV18; D gene: .; J gene: TRBJ1-2; clone size: .
CDR3 protein: CASSVSGMTNTEAFF; CDR3 DNA: TGCGCCAGCAGCGTTTCAGGGATGACGAACACTGAAGCTTTCTTT; V gene: TRBV5-1; D gene: .; J gene: TRBJ1-1; clone size: .
CDR3 protein: CASSYGTNEQFF; CDR3 DNA: TGTGCCAGCAGTTACGGGACCAATGAGCAGTTCTTC; V gene: TRBV28; D gene: .; J gene: TRBJ2-1; clone size: .
CDR3 protein: CASSRRLAGGYEQYF; CDR3 DNA: TGTGCCAGCAGTCGTCGACTAGCGGGAGGCTACGAGCAGTACTTC; V gene: TRBV6-5; D gene: TRBD2; J gene: TRBJ2-7; clone size: .
CDR3 protein: CASSLTGGGNQPQHF; CDR3 DNA: TGTGCCAGCAGCCTAACGGGAGGGGGCAATCAGCCCCAGCATTTT; V gene: TRBV7-3; D gene: .; J gene: TRBJ1-5; clone size: few
CDR3 protein: CASSLNGGASTYEQYF; CDR3 DNA: TGTGCCAGCAGCCTCAATGGGGGGGCTTCAACCTACGAGCAGTACTTC; V gene: TRBV4-2; D gene: .; J gene: TRBJ2-7; clone size: .
CDR3 protein: CATRNGGAAGANVLTF; CDR3 DNA: TGTGCCACCCGGAACGGGGGGGCGGCTGGGGCCAACGTCCTGACTTTC; V gene: TRBV28; D gene: TRBD2; J gene: TRBJ2-6; clone size: .
CDR3 protein: CASSAYSAYNEQFF; CDR3 DNA: TGTGCCAGCAGCGCCTATAGCGCCTACAATGAGCAGTTCTTC; V gene: TRBV9; D gene: .; J gene: TRBJ2-1; clone size: .
CDR3 protein: CASSPPSGSEQFF; CDR3 DNA: TGTGCCAGCTCACCACCTAGCGGGAGTGAGCAGTTCTTC; V gene: TRBV18; D gene: TRBD2; J gene: TRBJ2-1; clone size: .
CDR3 protein: CASSLQQYGYTF; CDR3 DNA: TGTGCCAGCAGTTTACAACAGTATGGCTACACCTTC; V gene: TRBV28; D gene: .; J gene: TRBJ1-2; clone size: .
CDR3 protein: CATGGQTYEQYF; CDR3 DNA: TGTGCTACCGGTGGTCAGACCTACGAGCAGTACTTC; V gene: TRBV6-1; D gene: .; J gene: TRBJ2-7; clone size: once
CDR3 protein: CASSLGGQLHYEQYF; CDR3 DNA: TGTGCCAGCAGCTTGGGGGGACAGCTCCACTACGAGCAGTACTTC; V gene: TRBV5-6; D gene: TRBD1; J gene: TRBJ2-7; clone size: .
CDR3 protein: CASSFTAFTSGNTIYF; CDR3 DNA: TGCGCCAGCAGCTTCACAGCCTTTACATCTGGAAACACCATATATTTT; V gene: TRBV5-1; D gene: .; J gene: TRBJ1-3; clone size: .
CDR3 protein: CASSLAEWSRRGTQYF; CDR3 DNA: TGTGCCAGCAGCTTAGCGGAATGGAGCCGCCGGGGGACGCAGTATTTT; V gene: TRBV7-8; D gene: .; J gene: TRBJ2-3; clone size: once
CDR3 protein: CASNRDIRGTNYGYTF; CDR3 DNA: TGTGCCAGCAACCGGGACATCCGAGGGACTAACTATGGCTACACCTTC; V gene: TRBV28; D gene: .; J gene: TRBJ1-2; clone size: .
CDR3 protein: CASSLVAQRYNEQFF; CDR3 DNA: TGTGCCAGCAGCTTAGTCGCCCAGCGGTACAATGAGCAGTTCTTC; V gene: TRBV7-3; D gene: .; J gene: TRBJ2-1; clone size: .
CDR3 protein: CASGLDYRVGGYTF; CDR3 DNA: TGTGCTAGTGGTCTGGACTACAGGGTTGGCGGCTACACCTTC; V gene: TRBV12-5; D gene: .; J gene: TRBJ1-2; clone size: .
CDR3 protein: CASSLFIRRGIRRFDTDTQYF; CDR3 DNA: TGTGCCAGCAGTTTATTTATCCGTCGGGGTATTCGGAGGTTTGACACAGATACGCAGTATTTT; V gene: TRBV27; D gene: .; J gene: TRBJ2-3; clone size: .
CDR3 protein: CASSLPQRGSGYTF; CDR3 DNA: TGTGCCAGCAGTTTGCCCCAAAGGGGTAGTGGCTACACCTTC; V gene: TRBV28; D gene: .; J gene: TRBJ1-2; clone size: .
CDR3 protein: CASSLIWSEQYF; CDR3 DNA: TGTGCCAGCAGCTTAATTTGGAGCGAGCAGTACTTC; V gene: TRBV7-9; D gene: .; J gene: TRBJ2-7; clone size: .
CDR3 protein: CASSIESGDEQFF; CDR3 DNA: TGTGCCAGTAGTATAGAGAGTGGGGATGAGCAGTTCTTC; V gene: TRBV19; D gene: .; J gene: TRBJ2-1; clone size: few
CDR3 protein: CSGSRGPVPYEQYF; CDR3 DNA: TGCAGCGGTTCTCGGGGCCCGGTCCCCTACGAGCAGTACTTC; V gene: TRBV29-1; D gene: .; J gene: TRBJ2-7; clone size: .
CDR3 protein: CASSLILAGFSNEQFF; CDR3 DNA: TGCGCCAGCAGCCTAATATTAGCGGGATTCTCCAATGAGCAGTTCTTC; V gene: TRBV4-1; D gene: TRBD2; J gene: TRBJ2-1; clone size: .
CDR3 protein: CASSQFPQETQYF; CDR3 DNA: TGTGCCAGCAGCCAATTTCCCCAAGAGACCCAGTACTTC; V gene: TRBV16; D gene: .; J gene: TRBJ2-5; clone size: .
CDR3 protein: CASRDRGGQPQHF; CDR3 DNA: TGTGCCAGCAGGGACAGGGGTGGACAGCCCCAGCATTTT; V gene: TRBV2; D gene: TRBD1; J gene: TRBJ1-5; clone size: .
CDR3 protein: CASSLSRDFYNEQFF; CDR3 DNA: TGTGCCAGCTCCCTCAGTAGGGACTTCTACAATGAGCAGTTCTTC; V gene: TRBV18; D gene: .; J gene: TRBJ2-1; clone size: once
CDR3 protein: CASSHQGTDTGELFF; CDR3 DNA: TGTGCCAGCAGTCACCAGGGGACGGACACCGGGGAGCTGTTTTTT; V gene: TRBV27; D gene: .; J gene: TRBJ2-2; clone size: .
CDR3 protein: CASSFSGSTLYGYTF; CDR3 DNA: TGTGCCAGCAGCTTCAGTGGATCCACCCTATATGGCTACACCTTC; V gene: TRBV7-9; D gene: .; J gene: TRBJ1-2; clone size: .
CDR3 protein: CASSLMPSGTSTDTQYF; CDR3 DNA: TGTGCCAGCAGCTTAATGCCTAGCGGGACTAGCACAGATACGCAGTATTTT; V gene: TRBV7-3; D gene: TRBD2; J gene: TRBJ2-3; clone size: .
CDR3 protein: CASSGLTDTQYF; CDR3 DNA: TGTGCCAGCAGTGGACTCACAGATACGCAGTATTTT; V gene: TRBV2; D gene: .; J gene: TRBJ2-3; clone size: .
CDR3 protein: CASSGQAKDQPQHF; CDR3 DNA: TGTGCCAGCAGTGGGCAGGCTAAAGATCAGCCCCAGCATTTT; V gene: TRBV2; D gene: .; J gene: TRBJ1-5; clone size: .
CDR3 protein: CASSPWTVQETQYF; CDR3 DNA: TGTGCCAGCAGCCCTTGGACGGTCCAAGAGACCCAGTACTTC; V gene: TRBV7-9; D gene: .; J gene: TRBJ2-5; clone size: .
CDR3 protein: CASSSPSSGIRTGELFF; CDR3 DNA: TGTGCCAGCAGTTCCCCCTCTAGCGGGATTCGGACCGGGGAGCTGTTTTTT; V gene: TRBV28; D gene: TRBD2; J gene: TRBJ2-2; clone size: once
CDR3 protein: CASSYPTGEQYF; CDR3 DNA: TGTGCCAGCAGTTACCCGACGGGCGAGCAGTACTTC; V gene: TRBV6-6; D gene: .; J gene: TRBJ2-7; clone size: .
CDR3 protein: CASSSRSPPTNEQFF; CDR3 DNA: TGTGCCAGCAGCTCACGCAGTCCACCCACGAATGAGCAGTTCTTC; V gene: TRBV5-6; D gene: .; J gene: TRBJ2-1; clone size: .
CDR3 protein: CASSPRGALNTEAFF; CDR3 DNA: TGTGCCAGCAGCCCTCGGGGGGCACTGAACACTGAAGCTTTCTTT; V gene: TRBV9; D gene: .; J gene: TRBJ1-1; clone size: .
CDR3 protein: CASSPGAGSQETQYF; CDR3 DNA: TGTGCCAGCAGCCCGGGGGCGGGGTCCCAAGAGACCCAGTACTTC; V gene: TRBV4-2; D gene: .; J gene: TRBJ2-5; clone size: .
CDR3 protein: CASSHPVAGVYEQYF; CDR3 DNA: TGCGCCAGCAGCCATCCAGTTGCGGGAGTATACGAGCAGTACTTC; V gene: TRBV4-1; D gene: TRBD2; J gene: TRBJ2-7; clone size: .
CDR3 protein: CASSLISWDFRETQYF; CDR3 DNA: TGTGCCAGCAGCTTAATCTCTTGGGATTTTCGGGAGACCCAGTACTTC; V gene: TRBV7-2; D gene: .; J gene: TRBJ2-5; clone size: .
CDR3 protein: CASRRSAYEQYF; CDR3 DNA: TGTGCCAGCAGACGATCAGCCTACGAGCAGTACTTC; V gene: TRBV28; D gene: .; J gene: TRBJ2-7; clone size: once
CDR3 protein: CASSFAAGGYGYTF; CDR3 DNA: TGTGCCAGCAGCTTTGCGGCTGGTGGCTATGGCTACACCTTC; V gene: TRBV7-3; D gene: .; J gene: TRBJ1-2; clone size: once
CDR3 protein: CASSLGTSGTRETQYF; CDR3 DNA: TGCGCCAGCAGCCTGGGGACTAGCGGGACGAGGGAGACCCAGTACTTC; V gene: TRBV4-1; D gene: TRBD2; J gene: TRBJ2-5; clone size: .
CDR3 protein: CASSLESGQQYF; CDR3 DNA: TGTGCCAGCAGCTTAGAGTCCGGGCAGCAGTACTTC; V gene: TRBV7-2; D gene: .; J gene: TRBJ2-7; clone size: .
CDR3 protein: CASSLVPVRLGVNTEAFF; CDR3 DNA: TGCGCCAGCAGCTTGGTGCCAGTTCGCCTCGGGGTGAACACTGAAGCTTTCTTT; V gene: TRBV5-1; D gene: .; J gene: TRBJ1-1; clone size: .
CDR3 protein: CASSPPTVETQYF; CDR3 DNA: TGTGCCAGCTCACCACCGACTGTGGAGACCCAGTACTTC; V gene: TRBV18; D gene: .; J gene: TRBJ2-5; clone size: .
CDR3 protein: CASSPRETSGRRTGELFF; CDR3 DNA: TGTGCCAGCAGCCCACGGGAGACTAGCGGGAGAAGGACCGGGGAGCTGTTTTTT; V gene: TRBV9; D gene: TRBD2; J gene: TRBJ2-2; clone size: .
CDR3 protein: CASSARGFSGTSMNTEAFF; CDR3 DNA: TGTGCCAGCAGCGCCCGGGGGTTTTCCGGCACCTCCATGAACACTGAAGCTTTCTTT; V gene: TRBV2; D gene: .; J gene: TRBJ1-1; clone size: .
CDR3 protein: CASSQPPEGQFF; CDR3 DNA: TGTGCCAGCAGCCAGCCCCCTGAGGGGCAGTTCTTC; V gene: TRBV14; D gene: .; J gene: TRBJ2-1; clone size: .
CDR3 protein: CAISEPPGRHLNTEAFF; CDR3 DNA: TGTGCCATCAGTGAGCCCCCCGGTAGACACTTGAACACTGAAGCTTTCTTT; V gene: TRBV10-3; D gene: .; J gene: TRBJ1-1; clone size: .